This section outlines one TCR beta chain sequence together with its context. This sample is part of a study of blood T cell repertoires in COVID-19. Study-wide context: COVID-19 samples, acute and convalescent, were from the United States, Italy and Spain.

Per the original data handling: Researchers report that nucleated cell counts were estimated from reference gene primer amplification. Repertoires were generated with immunoSEQ multiplex PCR, while TCRdb's copy carries only in-frame clones and drops some. The V and J calls and clone size were taken over from that table, and D and trimming were inferred from the DNA. The profile shows 54,000 or so clones, around 83% of them singletons. The sample was peripheral blood. The source is an older woman with acute or convalescent COVID-19.

Here the CDR3 reads CASSQGAWQPQHF. DNA of the CDR3: TGTGCCAGCAGCCAGGGGGCTTGGCAGCCCCAGCATTTT. V gene TRBV2 combines with J gene TRBJ1-5, with 8 bases lining up with TRBD1. The length of the CDR3 is 13 residues. The V segment lost 6 bases and the J segment 7 bases; nucleotides outside the gene matches: 5. The germline CDR1 and CDR2 sequences are SNHLY and FYNNEI.